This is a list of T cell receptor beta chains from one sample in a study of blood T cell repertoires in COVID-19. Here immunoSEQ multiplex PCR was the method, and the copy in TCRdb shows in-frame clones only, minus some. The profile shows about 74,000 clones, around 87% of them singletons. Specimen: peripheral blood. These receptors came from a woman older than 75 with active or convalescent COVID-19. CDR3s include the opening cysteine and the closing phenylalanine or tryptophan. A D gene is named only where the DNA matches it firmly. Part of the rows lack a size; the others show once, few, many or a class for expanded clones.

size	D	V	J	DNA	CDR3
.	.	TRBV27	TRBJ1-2	TGTGCCAGCAGTTTACAGGTCAGAAGGAACTATGGCTACACCTTC	CASSLQVRRNYGYTF
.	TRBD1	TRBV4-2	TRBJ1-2	TGTGCCAGCAGCTTGGGACAGGGTGGTAGCTACACCTTC	CASSLGQGGSYTF
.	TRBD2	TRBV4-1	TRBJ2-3	TGCGCCAGCAGCCAAGGGGGGGGAGATACGCAGTATTTT	CASSQGGGDTQYF
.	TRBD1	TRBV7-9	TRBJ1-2	TGTGCCAGCAGCCGAAGTTGGACAGGGCGATATGGCTACACCTTC	CASSRSWTGRYGYTF
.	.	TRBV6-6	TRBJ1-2	TGTGCCAGCAGTTACGTGGAGATTGGACCGGGGGGCTACACCTTC	CASSYVEIGPGGYTF
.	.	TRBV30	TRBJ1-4	TGTGCCTGGAGTGTGAGGGGAGGAAAACTGTTTTTT	CAWSVRGGKLFF
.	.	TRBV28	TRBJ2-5	TGTGCCAGCAGTTTAGGACAGCCTAATCAAGAGACCCAGTACTTC	CASSLGQPNQETQYF
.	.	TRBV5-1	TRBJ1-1	TGCGCCAGCAGCTTGGATGGCCAGAAGAACACTGAAGCTTTCTTT	CASSLDGQKNTEAFF
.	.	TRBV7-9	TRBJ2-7	TGTGCCAGCAGCTTAGTGGTAGGGGGCTACGAGCAGTACTTC	CASSLVVGGYEQYF
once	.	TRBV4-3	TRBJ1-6	TGCGCCAGCAGCCAAGCCCGGTCTCCGTCACCCCTCCACTTT	CASSQARSPSPLHF